Each of the 23 T cell receptor beta chains below was sequenced from the same sample in a study of blood T cell repertoires in COVID-19. Some clones are missing from TCRdb's copy, which holds only in-frame ones; the method was immunoSEQ multiplex PCR. Among around 97,000 clones, nearly 85% were seen once, and the ten largest hold roughly 13%. The specimen sequenced was peripheral blood. The receptors derive from a human donor in a cohort sampled during active or convalescent COVID-19.

The CDR3 nucleotides read TGTGCCAGCAGCCCCCGGACAGGCCTGAAAGATACTGAAGCTTTCTTT. As protein: CASSPRTGLKDTEAFF. The J gene is TRBJ1-1, the V gene TRBV9; 7 positions match TRBD1. V lost 4 bases to trimming and J lost 5 bases; unmatched junction nucleotides: 14. The CDR3 has 16 residues. CDR1 is SGDLS and CDR2 is YYNGEE in the germline V gene.

The V and J genes are TRBV19 and TRBJ1-5; possibly TRBD1 for D (5 bases). Germline V gene lookup returns CDR1 LNHDA and CDR2 SQIVND (reference sequence). The CDR3 contains 14 residues. The V end was cut by 5 bases, the J end by 8 bases, with 16 bases between. The CDR3 sequence: CASSPPGGIEPQHF. CDR3 sequence (DNA): TGTGCCAGTAGTCCTCCGGGGGGAATCGAGCCCCAGCATTTT.

This chain uses TRBV9 with TRBJ1-2; tentatively, D is TRBD1 (5 bases). V was trimmed by 0 bases and J by 5 bases, leaving 11 bases between them. This CDR3 is built from 14 residues. Germline V gives CDR1 SGDLS, CDR2 YYNGEE. CDR3 in DNA: TGTGCCAGCAGCGTAGCCCCGGGGGGGTATGGCTACACCTTC. Its translation is CASSVAPGGYGYTF.

This chain uses TRBV5-4 with TRBJ1-2; the match to TRBD1 covers 7 bases. Losses at the gene ends were 0 bases for V and 1 base for J; bases not matched to a gene: 3. Germline values: CDR1 SGHNT, CDR2 YYREEE (reference sequence). This CDR3 is 15 amino acids long. CDR3 nucleotides: TGTGCCAGCAGCTTGGGACAGGGAGTTAACTATGGCTACACCTTC. It is translated as CASSLGQGVNYGYTF.

V gene TRBV30 combines with J gene TRBJ1-3; no reliable D call. The CDR3 is 14 residues long. Trimming took 1 base from V and 0 from J, leaving 7 bases between them. Germline V gives CDR1 GTSNPN, CDR2 SVGIG (reference sequence). The CDR3 protein is CAWSAGFSGNTIYF. The CDR3 DNA sequence: TGTGCCTGGAGTGCAGGATTCTCTGGAAACACCATATATTTT.

V usage is TRBV5-1 and J usage is TRBJ2-1; 13 bases fit TRBD2. CDR3 length equals 16 residues. Trimming removed 3 bases from V and 7 bases from J; junction bases left unmatched: 7. Germline lookup yields CDR1 SGHRS and CDR2 YFSETQ. CDR3 sequence (DNA): TGCGCCAGCAGCTCGGGACTAGCGGGGTTTATGAATGAGCAGTTCTTC. It is translated as CASSSGLAGFMNEQFF.

This sequence joins TRBV12-5 and TRBJ2-1; TRBD2 is a possible D gene (6 bases). The V gene lost 7 bases and the J gene lost 3 bases, with 13 bases spanning the gap. The CDR3 runs to 14 residues. CDR1 LGHNT and CDR2 FRNRAP come from the germline V gene. The CDR3 region is CASDLGSGYNEQFF. The CDR3 nucleotides are TGTGCTAGTGACCTGGGTAGCGGCTACAATGAGCAGTTCTTC.

The V and J genes are TRBV29-1 and TRBJ2-1; D perhaps matches TRBD1 (6 bases). Per the germline V gene, CDR1 is SQVTM and CDR2 is ANQGSEA. The CDR3 is made up of 13 amino acids. V was pared by 6 bases and J by 4 bases, with 13 bases between. Written as DNA, the CDR3 is TGCAGCGTCCATCAGGGGCGATACAATGAGCAGTTCTTC. As protein: CSVHQGRYNEQFF.

V and J are TRBV7-9 and TRBJ2-7, with TRBD1 identical over 7 bases. Germline V CDR1 and CDR2: SEHNR, FQNEAQ (reference sequence). The CDR3 is 14 amino acids. Trimming took 5 bases from V and 0 from J; bases not matched to a gene: 4. CDR3 coding DNA: TGTGCCAGCAGCATAAACAGGGGCTCCTACGAGCAGTACTTC. This gives the protein CASSINRGSYEQYF.

The chain recombines TRBV11-2 with TRBJ2-5, with D possibly TRBD2 on 7 matching bases. The CDR3 runs 15 residues. Germline CDR1 reads SGHAT; CDR2 reads FQNNGV. The V end lost 3 bases, the J end lost 2 bases, and 13 bases lay between the germline ends. CDR3 residues: CASSLVGGQQETQYF. CDR3 nucleotide sequence: TGTGCCAGCAGCTTGGTGGGGGGGCAGCAAGAGACCCAGTACTTC. Together with reference TRBV11-2 and TRBJ2-5, the CDR3 gives the full variable domain: EAGVAQSPRYKIIEKRQSVAFWCNPISGHATLYWYQQILGQGPKLLIQFQNNGVVDDSQLPKDRFSAERLKGVDSTLKIQPAKLEDSAVYLCASSLVGGQQETQYFGPGTRLLVL.

The chain carries TRBV11-2 and TRBJ1-3; no firm D call. V lost 4 bases, J lost 9 bases, and 16 bases lay in between. CDR3 length: 14 amino acids. In germline, CDR1 is SGHAT, CDR2 FQNNGV. The CDR3 protein is CASSSTAGFGTIYF. Written as DNA, the CDR3 is TGTGCCAGCAGCTCCACGGCGGGGTTTGGCACCATATATTTT.

This chain uses TRBV7-8 with TRBJ2-5, with 8 bases aligning to TRBD2. This CDR3 spans 17 amino acids. V trimming: 5 bases; J trimming: 1 base; junction bases outside the gene matches: 12. From germline, CDR1 is SGHVS and CDR2 FQNEAQ. CDR3 in DNA: TGTGCCAGCAGCCGAAACCTCTTTGCGGGGGGCCAAGAGACCCAGTACTTC. Encoded protein: CASSRNLFAGGQETQYF.

The chain employs TRBV3-1 (or the pseudogene TRBV3-2) and TRBJ1-3; D gene unclear. The CDR3 has 14 amino acids. Germline CDR1 and CDR2: LGHDT and YNNKEL (reference sequence). Trimming pared 1 base from V and 3 bases from J, leaving 7 bases between. The CDR3 region is CASSQASGGNTIYF. The CDR3, as DNA: TGTGCCAGCAGCCAAGCTAGCGGTGGAAACACCATATATTTT.

The J gene is TRBJ1-1, the V gene TRBV5-1; D call uncertain. Trimming pared 0 bases from V and 0 bases from J, leaving 6 bases between. Germline CDR1 and CDR2: SGHRS and YFSETQ. There are 14 residues in the CDR3. DNA for the CDR3: TGCGCCAGCAGCTTGGGCAGATTGAACACTGAAGCTTTCTTT. Its protein product is CASSLGRLNTEAFF.

The chain carries TRBV6-6 and TRBJ1-6; D may be TRBD1 (6 bases). Germline values: CDR1 MNHNY, CDR2 SVGAGI (reference sequence). The CDR3 runs to 13 residues. Deletions cut 7 bases from V and 10 bases from J, with 14 bases between. The CDR3 DNA reads as TGTGCCAGCAACGACAGGTTTTGGTCACCCCTCCACTTT. This sequence encodes CASNDRFWSPLHF.

The J gene is TRBJ1-5, the V gene TRBV15; no reliable D call. The germline CDR1 and CDR2 sequences are LNHNV and YYDKDF (reference sequence). V was pared by 0 bases and J by 6 bases, with 15 bases between. There are 16 residues in the CDR3. The CDR3 is CATSRDRPRQAQPQHF. CDR3 DNA sequence: TGTGCCACCAGCAGAGATCGGCCCAGGCAGGCTCAGCCCCAGCATTTT.

This chain's CDR3 is CASLDLQGAGYTEAFF. The CDR3 DNA is TGTGCCAGCCTTGATCTACAGGGGGCTGGGTACACTGAAGCTTTCTTT. V is TRBV28 and J is TRBJ1-1; the match to TRBD1 covers 9 bases. Trimming took 8 bases from V and 3 from J; bases not matched to a gene: 13. Germline V gene sequence: CDR1 MDHEN, CDR2 SYDVKM. The CDR3 length is 16 residues.

The chain is built from TRBV4-1 and TRBJ2-3, with unresolved D. CDR3 length: 14 residues. V gave up 3 bases and J gave up 0 bases, with 7 bases separating them. The germline CDR1 and CDR2 sequences are MGHRA and YSYEKL. The CDR3 is CASSHGGSTDTQYF. As DNA, the CDR3 is TGCGCCAGCAGCCACGGCGGTAGCACAGATACGCAGTATTTT.

This clone appeared once. The V gene is TRBV5-1, the J gene TRBJ2-3; D might be TRBD2 (5 bases). There are 13 residues in the CDR3. V was pared by 3 bases and J by 4 bases, with 9 bases between. Germline V lookup: CDR1 SGHRS, CDR2 YFSETQ. The CDR3 coding sequence is TGCGCCAGCAGCTATGGACTGGCAGATACGCAGTATTTT. Translated, it gives CASSYGLADTQYF.

This clone was seen just once. The V gene is TRBV7-6, the J gene TRBJ2-5; 7 positions match TRBD2. This CDR3 has 14 residues. Germline-derived CDR1 and CDR2 are SGHVS and FNYEAQ. Trimming at V came to 7 bases and at J to 5 bases, leaving 10 bases not matched to a gene. Here the CDR3 DNA reads TGTGCCAGCATGGCCCAAAGGACTAGTGAGACCCAGTACTTC. This codes for CASMAQRTSETQYF.

The chain combines TRBV24-1 with TRBJ2-3, with 7 nucleotides matching TRBD1. This CDR3 region has 14 residues. Germline values: CDR1 KGHDR, CDR2 SFDVKD. After removal of 4 bases from V and 3 bases from J, the junction contained 3 bases not matched to a gene. The chain's CDR3 is CATSESGGTDTQYF. The CDR3 DNA is TGTGCCACCAGTGAGTCAGGGGGAACAGATACGCAGTATTTT.

The chain recombines TRBV27 with TRBJ1-5; D is undetermined. The CDR3 contains 16 residues. Germline lookup yields CDR1 MNHEY and CDR2 SMNVEV (reference sequence). V lost 3 bases to trimming and J lost 2 bases, with 14 bases between them. The CDR3 DNA is TGTGCCAGCAGTTTTACAGCGGGCTCGGGCAATCAGCCCCAGCATTTT. The encoded protein is CASSFTAGSGNQPQHF.

The chain recombines TRBV5-1 with TRBJ2-1; 9 bases are a match to TRBD1. Looked up from germline, CDR1 is SGHRS and CDR2 is YFSETQ. The CDR3 length is 15 residues. The ends lost 1 base at V and 5 bases at J; junction bases unmatched: 4. The CDR3 nucleotides are TGCGCCAGCAGCTTGCTACAGGGGGCAAACAATGAGCAGTTCTTC. This gives the protein CASSLLQGANNEQFF.